The clone carrying this T cell receptor beta chain was counted between two and nine times. Running of the assay took place at deep level. Produced via immunoSEQ multiplex PCR; TCRdb's table is partial and in-frame only. The data contain about 1 million clones, approximately 70% of them singletons. This entry comes from a study of shared clonotypes between healthy human individuals. CDR3 size: 13 residues. CDR1 is LNHDA, CDR2 SQIVND, per germline (reference sequence). V was clipped by 8 bases and J by 7 bases, with 12 bases between them. This clonotype was sampled from a man in his late teens or twenties in good health. Sequenced: memory CD4+ T cells sorted from blood. Subset defined: CD45RA-negative fraction. The chain couples TRBV19 to TRBJ1-6; a weak D match, TRBD1 (6 bases). CDR3 residues: CASDTGNNSPLHF. CDR3 bases: TGTGCCAGTGATACAGGGAACAATTCACCCCTCCACTTT.